This T cell receptor beta chain was observed in a study of a mutant IDH1 vaccine in newly diagnosed glioma. On the study more broadly: Most had both radiotherapy and temozolomide beforehand; others had only one.

Study-wide points: Researchers report vaccine-induced immune responses in 93.3% of patients.

The data were produced by immunoSEQ multiplex PCR, yet TCRdb's version contains in-frame clones alone and is incomplete. The sample contains 20,000 to 25,000 clones, 65% to 80% of which appear only once. A note on this clone: What it binds is not known.

Time point specified: week 11, during vaccination. Topical imiquimod was applied with each vaccine dose, which held 300 ug of mutant IDH1 20-mer peptide. The CDR3 extends over 14 amino acids. The germline gives CDR1 SNHLY, CDR2 FYNNEI. V was clipped by 6 bases and J by 7 bases; unmatched bases: 9. This TCR came from a man aged 40-55 years with glioma. The chain links TRBV2 to TRBJ1-5, with 7 bases identical to TRBD1. The sequenced sample was PBMCs, obtained from a glioma patient whose treatment included an IDH1 peptide vaccine. DNA of the CDR3: TGTGCCAGCAGCATGGACAGGCGGAGGCAGCCCCAGCATTTT. This gives the protein CASSMDRRRQPQHF.